This T cell receptor (beta chain) was recovered during a study of a mutant IDH1 vaccine in newly diagnosed glioma. The time point is: week 47, end of study. In every dose of vaccine, 300 ug of mutant IDH1 20-mer peptide was given alongside topical imiquimod. A remark on this clone: No antigen is known for it.

Germline lookup yields CDR1 SGHDN and CDR2 FVKESK. Trimming took 3 bases from V and 6 from J, leaving 21 bases between them. The CDR3 loop spans 17 amino acids. Clones were sequenced by immunoSEQ multiplex PCR, and TCRdb holds only the in-frame ones, with some missing. The table lists 77,000 or so clones, roughly 77% of them singletons, with roughly 5.2% in the top ten. The chain links TRBV14 to TRBJ2-1, with a possible D match to TRBD2 (6 bases). The sequence came from a middle-aged man with glioma. The input for sequencing was PBMCs, taken from a glioma patient whose treatment included an IDH1 peptide vaccine. The CDR3 reads CASSQAVGDSPFNEQFF. In DNA, the CDR3 is TGTGCCAGCAGCCAGGCGGTGGGGGACTCCCCCTTCAATGAGCAGTTCTTC. The variable domain in full, completed from reference TRBV14 and TRBJ2-1, reads EAGVTQFPSHSVIEKGQTVTLRCDPISGHDNLYWYRRVMGKEIKFLLHFVKESKQDESGMPNNRFLAERTGGTYSTLKVQPAELEDSGVYFCASSQAVGDSPFNEQFFGPGTRLTVL.